This entry is about one T cell receptor beta chain. Its antigen remains unknown. In making TCR cDNA, 5'RACE template switching added a universal primer site and UMIs to it. TCRdb ran MiXCR on the 5' RACE reads and lists one entry per CDR3 protein. The table has about 230,000 distinct CDR3 sequences, 6.7% seen once. This specimen belongs to a study of T cells after yellow fever vaccination. Points from the study as a whole: Among primary-vaccination clones, most reappeared after the booster, at around 97% for CD4 and about 90% for CD8. Of the clonotypes, a small share occurred in both CD4 and CD8 compartments. Abundant bulk-derived clonotypes could contaminate FACS-sorted repertoires.

Sequencing was performed on CD4+ T cells sorted from PBMCs, taken on the day of the yellow fever booster vaccination. This clonotype originated in a man aged 25 to 40 who received the YFV17D yellow fever vaccine.

The CDR3 coding sequence is TGCGCCAGCACCACTAGCGGGGGCACAGATACGCAGTATTTT. Its protein is CASTTSGGTDTQYF. The gene calls are TRBV5-1 and TRBJ2-3, with TRBD2 identical over 10 bases. CDR1 and CDR2 (germline): SGHRS, YFSETQ. The trim removed 6 bases at V and 1 base at J, leaving 2 bases unmatched. The CDR3 totals 14 residues.